This TCR beta chain was identified in a study of T cells after yellow fever vaccination. Study background: Researchers used SMART-Seq v4 Ultra Low Input to prepare fractions that had low cell numbers.

This clonotype was counted ten times or more. The target antigen is unknown. Study-wide results and limits: At less than 97% for CD4 and 88% for CD8, most primary-vaccination clones showed up again after the booster. The CD4 compartment and the CD8 compartment contained a small share of clonotypes in common.

Trimming took off 0 bases at V and 8 bases at J, with 19 bases between the two ends. There are 17 residues in the CDR3. In germline, CDR1 is LGHNA, CDR2 YSLEER. TCRdb analysed the 5' RACE reads with MiXCR anew, one entry per CDR3 protein. Of about 75,000 distinct CDR3 sequences listed, about 7.3% were seen once; the top ten hold more than 25%. The V gene is TRBV4-3, the J gene TRBJ1-4, with TRBD1 as a possible D gene (5 bases). This sample comprised CD8+ T cells sorted from PBMCs, obtained 9 to 11 days after the first yellow fever vaccination. The clonotype was recovered from a man aged 18 to 29 who received the YFV17D yellow fever vaccine. CDR3 sequence: CASSQDRRGRGREKLFF. The CDR3 DNA reads as TGCGCCAGCAGCCAAGATCGGCGCGGAAGGGGTCGGGAAAAACTGTTTTTT.